This is a list of T cell receptor beta chains from one sample in a study of T cell repertoires in cytomegalovirus infection. TCRdb reprocessed the reads with MiXCR, giving one entry per CDR3 protein. Of 200,000 to 300,000 distinct CDR3 sequences in the sample, around an eighth are singletons; the top ten hold 1.5% to 2%. Sequencing used PBMCs. The receptors come from a human donor in good health (CMV status not recorded). Some clones in this sample may be carry-over from other donors' samples. The CDR3 runs from the conserved cysteine through the conserved F or W. Fields, in order: D gene, clone size, V gene, J gene, CDR3 DNA, CDR3 protein. The D gene is left open where the match is weak. Clone size is given for some rows only: seen once, a few or many times, or a class if the clone is expanded.

>TRBD2|many|TRBV10-3|TRBJ2-1
TGTGCCATCAGTGGCCGGGGACTAGCCGGCAATGAGCAGTTCTTC
CAISGRGLAGNEQFF
>.|many|TRBV7-2|TRBJ2-1
TGTGCCAGCAGCTGGGACGTGTATGAGCAGTTCTTC
CASSWDVYEQFF
>.|few|TRBV19|TRBJ2-5
TGTGCCAGTAAAGGAGCTCAAGAGACCCAGTACTTC
CASKGAQETQYF
>.|few|TRBV19|TRBJ2-6
TGTGCCAGTAGTACTCTCTCTGGGGCCAACGTCCTGACTTTC
CASSTLSGANVLTF
>TRBD1|many|TRBV28|TRBJ2-2
TGTGCCAGCAGCCAAACTTCCGACAGGGGTAGAGGCGGGGAGCTGTTTTTT
CASSQTSDRGRGGELFF
>.|many|TRBV4-2|TRBJ2-2
TGTGCCAGCAGCCCTAGACCCACTCTAAGGGACACCGGGGAGCTGTTTTTT
CASSPRPTLRDTGELFF
>.|many|TRBV7-2|TRBJ2-1
TGTGCCAGCAGCTCCCTCCCAGCGGGCGCCTACAATGAGCAGTTCTTC
CASSSLPAGAYNEQFF
>TRBD2|many|TRBV4-3|TRBJ2-2
TGCGCCAGCAGCCAAGCGCCACCGGGACTAGCGAATATCGGGGAGCTGTTTTTT
CASSQAPPGLANIGELFF
>.|few|TRBV6-5|TRBJ1-6
TGTGCCAGCGGGGACCCCGGGTCCCTCCACTTT
CASGDPGSLHF
>.|.|TRBV6-2/TRBV6-3|TRBJ2-5
TGTGCCAGCAGTTACGTTTGGGAAGAGACCCAGTACTTC
CASSYVWEETQYF
>TRBD2|.|TRBV6-1|TRBJ2-7
TGTGCCAGCAGTGACGCTGGGGAGGGCTCCTACGAGCAGTACTTC
CASSDAGEGSYEQYF
>.|few|TRBV28|TRBJ2-1
TGTGCCAGCAGTTTAAAGAGCGGCTCCACCTACAATGAGCAGTTCTTC
CASSLKSGSTYNEQFF
>TRBD1|many|TRBV2|TRBJ1-2
TGTGCCAGCAGTGAGACAGGGTACTATGGCTACACCTTC
CASSETGYYGYTF
>.|.|TRBV19|TRBJ1-1
TGTGCCAGTAGTACGCTCCCCCTCACGCGCACTGAAGCTTTCTTT
CASSTLPLTRTEAFF
>TRBD2|.|TRBV5-1|TRBJ2-3
TGCGCCAGCAGCTTGGAGGGAGGGGTAGCGACAGATACGCAGTATTTT
CASSLEGGVATDTQYF
>.|many|TRBV7-2|TRBJ2-3
TGTGCCAGCAGCTTAGCGATTGGGGGCACAGATACGCAGTATTTT
CASSLAIGGTDTQYF
>TRBD1|many|TRBV19|TRBJ2-7
TGTGCCAGTAGTACCAGAGGACAGGGGGCCTACGAGCAGTACTTC
CASSTRGQGAYEQYF
>.|many|TRBV19|TRBJ2-6
TGTGCCAGTTTACCGGGACAATTTTCGTGGGGGGCCAACGTCCTGACTTTC
CASLPGQFSWGANVLTF
>TRBD2|few|TRBV20-1|TRBJ2-2
TGCAGTGCTGCCCCAACTAGCGACACCGGGGAGCTGTTTTTT
CSAAPTSDTGELFF
>.|many|TRBV6-5|TRBJ2-1
TGTGCCAGCAGTTACTCGGCAGGCTCAGGGGTCAATGAGCAGTTCTTC
CASSYSAGSGVNEQFF
>.|many|TRBV11-1|TRBJ2-3
TGTGCCAGCAGCTCGAACATGCTTACGCAGTATTTT
CASSSNMLTQYF
>.|many|TRBV12-3/TRBV12-4|TRBJ1-1
TGTGCCAGCCTAGGGGGGGGCGCTTGGAGCACTGAAGCTTTCTTT
CASLGGGAWSTEAFF
>.|many|TRBV7-8|TRBJ1-2
TGTGCCAGCAGCCCAACACGGATAAAGTTTAACTATGGCTACACCTTC
CASSPTRIKFNYGYTF
>.|many|TRBV5-1|TRBJ2-1
TGCGCCAGCAGCTTGGAAGGGGACTCCTACAATGAGCAGTTCTTC
CASSLEGDSYNEQFF
>.|.|TRBV12-3/TRBV12-4|TRBJ1-5
TGTGCCAGCAGTTCCCAGGGGTTTCGCAATCAGCCCCAGCATTTT
CASSSQGFRNQPQHF
>TRBD2|few|TRBV6-6|TRBJ2-1
TGTGCCAGCAGTTACACCCGGACTAGAAACAATGAGCAGTTCTTC
CASSYTRTRNNEQFF
>.|.|TRBV7-9|TRBJ2-7
TGTGCCAGCAGCTTAACCCCTGGGACGGTCGCCTACGAGCAGTACTTC
CASSLTPGTVAYEQYF
>.|many|TRBV7-9|TRBJ2-6
TGTGCCAGCAAGAGGTCGGGGGCCAACGTCCTGACTTTC
CASKRSGANVLTF
>.|many|TRBV2|TRBJ1-5
TGTGCCAGCAGTGAAAGGACAGCACTCCAAACTCTCCAGCATTTT
CASSERTALQTLQHF
>.|.|TRBV10-3|TRBJ1-5
TGTGCCATCAGTGAGGGGAAGGGAGACAATCAGCCCCAGCATTTT
CAISEGKGDNQPQHF
>.|few|TRBV7-9|TRBJ2-7
TGTGCCAGCAGCTGGAATCCCTACGAGCAGTACTTC
CASSWNPYEQYF
>.|.|TRBV29-1|TRBJ1-1
TGCAGCGTAATTTTCGACCAGAACACTGAAGCTTTCTTT
CSVIFDQNTEAFF
>.|.|TRBV11-2|TRBJ1-2
TGTGCCAGCAGCTTGGACAGTTATAGCTATGGCTACACCTTC
CASSLDSYSYGYTF
>.|many|TRBV7-6|TRBJ2-2
TGTGCCAGCAGCTTAGTCGGTTTCTATTCAGGGCGGAACACCGGGGAGCTGTTTTTT
CASSLVGFYSGRNTGELFF
>.|many|TRBV4-3|TRBJ2-5
TGCGCCAGCAGCCAAGATTGGGGGCGCGGGGAGACCCAGTACTTC
CASSQDWGRGETQYF
>TRBD1|many|TRBV5-1|TRBJ1-1
TGCGCCAGCAGCCAAATACAGGGGACCACTGAAGCTTTCTTT
CASSQIQGTTEAFF
>TRBD2|many|TRBV12-3/TRBV12-4|TRBJ2-7
TGTGCCAGCAGTTTACTAGCGGGAGGCGAGCAGTACTTC
CASSLLAGGEQYF
>.|many|TRBV7-2|TRBJ2-2
TGTGCCAGCAGCCGTCCACGGGGGCTAGAGGGCGGGGAGCTGTTTTTT
CASSRPRGLEGGELFF
>.|many|TRBV7-2|TRBJ1-1
TGTGCCAGCAGCTTAGCTGCCGGGACAACTGGTGAAGCTTTCTTT
CASSLAAGTTGEAFF
>.|few|TRBV19|TRBJ2-5
TGTGCCAGTAGTATTAGGGCCGCTGGGAGACAAGAGACCCAGTACTTC
CASSIRAAGRQETQYF
>TRBD1|many|TRBV12-3/TRBV12-4|TRBJ2-5
TGTGCCAGCAGTCCCGGACAGGGGGCCCAAGAGACCCAGTACTTC
CASSPGQGAQETQYF